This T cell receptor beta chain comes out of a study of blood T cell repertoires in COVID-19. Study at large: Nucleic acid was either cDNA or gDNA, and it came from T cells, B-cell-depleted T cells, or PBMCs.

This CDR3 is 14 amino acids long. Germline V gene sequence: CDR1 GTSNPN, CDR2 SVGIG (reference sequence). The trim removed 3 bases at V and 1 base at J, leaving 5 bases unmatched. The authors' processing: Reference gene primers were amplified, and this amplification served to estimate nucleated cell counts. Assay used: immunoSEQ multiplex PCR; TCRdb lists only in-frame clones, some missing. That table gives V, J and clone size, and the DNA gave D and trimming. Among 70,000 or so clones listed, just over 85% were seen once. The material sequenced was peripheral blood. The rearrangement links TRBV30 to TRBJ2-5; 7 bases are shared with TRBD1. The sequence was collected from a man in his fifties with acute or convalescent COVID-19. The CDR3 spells CAWRISGGQETQYF. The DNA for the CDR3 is TGTGCCTGGAGAATCTCAGGGGGCCAAGAGACCCAGTACTTC. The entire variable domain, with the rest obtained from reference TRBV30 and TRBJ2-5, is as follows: SQTIHQWPATLVQPVGSPLSLECTVEGTSNPNLYWYRQAAGRGLQLLFYSVGIGQISSEVPQNLSASRPQDRQFILSSKKLLLSDSGFYLCAWRISGGQETQYFGPGTRLLVL.